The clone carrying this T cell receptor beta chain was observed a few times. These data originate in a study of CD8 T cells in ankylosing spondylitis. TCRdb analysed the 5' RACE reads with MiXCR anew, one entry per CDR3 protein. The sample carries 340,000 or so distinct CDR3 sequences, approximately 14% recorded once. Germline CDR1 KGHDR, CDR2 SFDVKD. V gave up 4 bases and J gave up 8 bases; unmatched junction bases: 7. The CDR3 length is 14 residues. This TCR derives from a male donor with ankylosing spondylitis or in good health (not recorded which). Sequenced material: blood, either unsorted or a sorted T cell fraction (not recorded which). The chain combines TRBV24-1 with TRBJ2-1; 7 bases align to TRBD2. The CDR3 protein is CATSDPRLAHEQFF. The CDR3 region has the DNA TGTGCCACCAGTGACCCCCGACTAGCCCATGAGCAGTTCTTC.